Listed below are T cell receptor beta chains from one sample, sequenced in a study of cytomegalovirus exposure and HLA in healthy donors. Produced via immunoSEQ multiplex PCR; TCRdb's table is partial and in-frame only. The sample records about 88,000 clones, 75% to 90% being singletons. Sequencing was carried out using PBMCs. The receptor set was obtained from a man younger than 35 in good health and CMV-seronegative. The CDR3 runs from the conserved cysteine through the conserved F or W. A D gene is named only where the DNA matches it firmly. Size is stated for part of the rows, as once, few or many counts, or as a class when the clone is expanded.

cdr3_aa: CASRRPGLAGASYEQYF
cdr3_nt: TGTGCCAGCAGAAGACCGGGACTAGCGGGAGCAAGCTACGAGCAGTACTTC
v_call: TRBV28
clone_size: NA
j_call: TRBJ2-7
d_call: TRBD2

cdr3_aa: CASGKLAGGPSNSYEQYF
cdr3_nt: TGTGCCAGCGGGAAGCTAGCGGGAGGGCCTTCTAACTCCTACGAGCAGTACTTC
v_call: TRBV27
clone_size: once
j_call: TRBJ2-7
d_call: TRBD2

cdr3_aa: CASSILGVGSYNEQFF
cdr3_nt: TGTGCCAGTAGCATACTAGGGGTCGGCTCCTACAATGAGCAGTTCTTC
v_call: TRBV19
clone_size: NA
j_call: TRBJ2-1
d_call: NA

cdr3_aa: CASSSGQGQNQPQHF
cdr3_nt: TGTGCCAGCAGCTCCGGACAGGGCCAGAATCAGCCCCAGCATTTT
v_call: TRBV5-8
clone_size: NA
j_call: TRBJ1-5
d_call: TRBD1

cdr3_aa: CAIHSSTAKVTYEQYF
cdr3_nt: TGTGCCATACACAGTTCCACAGCCAAGGTCACCTACGAGCAGTACTTC
v_call: TRBV2
clone_size: once
j_call: TRBJ2-7
d_call: NA

cdr3_aa: CAIRTVSYEQYF
cdr3_nt: TGTGCCATCCGGACAGTCAGCTACGAGCAGTACTTC
v_call: TRBV6-1
clone_size: NA
j_call: TRBJ2-7
d_call: NA

cdr3_aa: CASSFLPGLNEKLFF
cdr3_nt: TGTGCCAGCAGTTTCTTACCGGGACTGAATGAAAAACTGTTTTTT
v_call: TRBV28
clone_size: NA
j_call: TRBJ1-4
d_call: NA

cdr3_aa: CASSPGKGAGDGANVLTF
cdr3_nt: TGTGCCAGCTCACCCGGGAAAGGAGCGGGAGATGGGGCCAACGTCCTGACTTTC
v_call: TRBV18
clone_size: NA
j_call: TRBJ2-6
d_call: TRBD2

cdr3_aa: CASSPGTSGDSYEQYF
cdr3_nt: TGTGCCAGTAGTCCCGGGACTAGCGGTGACTCCTACGAGCAGTACTTC
v_call: TRBV19
clone_size: NA
j_call: TRBJ2-7
d_call: TRBD2

cdr3_aa: CASSILAGQHNEQFF
cdr3_nt: TGTGCCAGTAGTATCCTAGCGGGCCAACACAATGAGCAGTTCTTC
v_call: TRBV19
clone_size: NA
j_call: TRBJ2-1
d_call: TRBD2

cdr3_aa: CASSVPGSNTEAFF
cdr3_nt: TGTGCCAGCAGTGTTCCGGGATCGAACACTGAAGCTTTCTTT
v_call: TRBV25-1
clone_size: NA
j_call: TRBJ1-1
d_call: NA

cdr3_aa: CASRIRDRGPEGVTNYGYTF
cdr3_nt: TGTGCAAGTCGCATCCGGGACAGGGGCCCCGAGGGGGTAACTAACTATGGCTACACCTTC
v_call: TRBV12-2
clone_size: NA
j_call: TRBJ1-2
d_call: NA

cdr3_aa: CASSFPGQGASGELFF
cdr3_nt: TGTGCCAGCAGCTTCCCGGGACAGGGGGCTTCCGGGGAGCTGTTTTTT
v_call: TRBV7-3
clone_size: NA
j_call: TRBJ2-2
d_call: TRBD1

cdr3_aa: CASSLAQPGLAGELFF
cdr3_nt: TGTGCCAGCAGCTTAGCGCAACCAGGACTAGCCGGGGAGCTGTTTTTT
v_call: TRBV11-3
clone_size: NA
j_call: TRBJ2-2
d_call: TRBD2

cdr3_aa: CASSEGGGTEAFF
cdr3_nt: TGTGCCAGCAGTGAGGGTGGAGGGACTGAAGCTTTCTTT
v_call: TRBV2
clone_size: NA
j_call: TRBJ1-1
d_call: NA

cdr3_aa: CASSQEPTFRGRDPTDTQYF
cdr3_nt: TGTGCCAGCAGCCAAGAACCCACTTTTCGCGGGAGAGACCCCACAGATACGCAGTATTTT
v_call: TRBV4-2
clone_size: NA
j_call: TRBJ2-3
d_call: TRBD2

cdr3_aa: CASSRSRGDGYTF
cdr3_nt: TGTGCCAGTAGTAGAAGCAGGGGAGATGGCTACACCTTC
v_call: TRBV19
clone_size: NA
j_call: TRBJ1-2
d_call: NA

cdr3_aa: CASSFASGSSYNEQFF
cdr3_nt: TGTGCCAGCAGCTTTGCTAGCGGCAGCTCCTACAATGAGCAGTTCTTC
v_call: TRBV7-6
clone_size: NA
j_call: TRBJ2-1
d_call: TRBD2

cdr3_aa: CASSSLSALTGGGYTF
cdr3_nt: TGTGCCAGCAGCTCCCTAAGTGCCCTGACAGGGGGTGGCTACACCTTC
v_call: TRBV7-2
clone_size: NA
j_call: TRBJ1-2
d_call: TRBD1

cdr3_aa: CASSLVASGAGELFF
cdr3_nt: TGTGCCAGCAGCTTAGTGGCTAGCGGAGCCGGGGAGCTGTTTTTT
v_call: TRBV7-9
clone_size: NA
j_call: TRBJ2-2
d_call: TRBD2

cdr3_aa: CASSLGGAAYNEQFF
cdr3_nt: TGTGCCAGCAGCTTGGGCGGGGCAGCCTACAATGAGCAGTTCTTC
v_call: TRBV5-8
clone_size: NA
j_call: TRBJ2-1
d_call: NA

cdr3_aa: CASSEYDGRNQPQHF
cdr3_nt: TGCGCCAGCAGCGAATACGACGGGAGAAATCAGCCCCAGCATTTT
v_call: TRBV5-1
clone_size: NA
j_call: TRBJ1-5
d_call: NA

cdr3_aa: CASSPRSGIPSLYNEQFF
cdr3_nt: TGTGCCAGCAGCCCACGAAGCGGGATCCCCTCCTTGTACAATGAGCAGTTCTTC
v_call: TRBV9
clone_size: NA
j_call: TRBJ2-1
d_call: TRBD2

cdr3_aa: CASSISQGSEFSPLHF
cdr3_nt: TGTGCCAGCTCGATTTCCCAGGGATCCGAGTTTTCACCCCTCCACTTT
v_call: TRBV18
clone_size: NA
j_call: TRBJ1-6
d_call: NA

cdr3_aa: CASSPLGGEWGTDTQYF
cdr3_nt: TGTGCCAGCTCACCACTTGGAGGGGAATGGGGCACAGATACGCAGTATTTT
v_call: TRBV18
clone_size: NA
j_call: TRBJ2-3
d_call: NA

cdr3_aa: CASSLAGATTQFF
cdr3_nt: TGTGCCAGCAGCCTAGCGGGCGCCACCACGCAGTTCTTC
v_call: TRBV7-2
clone_size: few
j_call: TRBJ2-1
d_call: TRBD2

cdr3_aa: CALKTSPRPGGGYTF
cdr3_nt: TGTGCCCTGAAAACATCACCTAGACCTGGAGGGGGCTACACCTTC
v_call: TRBV7-2
clone_size: few
j_call: TRBJ1-2
d_call: NA

cdr3_aa: CASSQDPGQGFSGYTF
cdr3_nt: TGCGCCAGCAGCCAAGATCCGGGACAGGGTTTTAGTGGCTACACCTTC
v_call: TRBV4-3
clone_size: NA
j_call: TRBJ1-2
d_call: TRBD1

cdr3_aa: CASSPIRTSSGTDTQYF
cdr3_nt: TGTGCCAGCAGCCCAATACGGACTAGTTCAGGAACAGATACGCAGTATTTT
v_call: TRBV7-8
clone_size: NA
j_call: TRBJ2-3
d_call: TRBD2

cdr3_aa: CASSQTGGHGYTF
cdr3_nt: TGTGCCAGCAGTCAAACAGGGGGCCATGGCTACACCTTC
v_call: TRBV6-4
clone_size: NA
j_call: TRBJ1-2
d_call: TRBD1

cdr3_aa: CASSPSSGAKNIQYF
cdr3_nt: TGTGCCAGCTCACCATCTAGCGGGGCAAAAAACATTCAGTACTTC
v_call: TRBV18
clone_size: once
j_call: TRBJ2-4
d_call: TRBD2

cdr3_aa: CASSFRQELQETQYF
cdr3_nt: TGTGCCAGTAGTTTTCGACAGGAGCTACAAGAGACCCAGTACTTC
v_call: TRBV19
clone_size: NA
j_call: TRBJ2-5
d_call: NA

cdr3_aa: CASSTGDYEQYF
cdr3_nt: TGTGCCAGCAGTACCGGGGACTACGAGCAGTACTTC
v_call: TRBV28
clone_size: NA
j_call: TRBJ2-7
d_call: NA

cdr3_aa: CASSPPGQGVTEAFF
cdr3_nt: TGTGCCAGCAGCCCCCCGGGACAGGGTGTAACTGAAGCTTTCTTT
v_call: TRBV5-4
clone_size: NA
j_call: TRBJ1-1
d_call: TRBD1

cdr3_aa: CASRGTGGWNQPQHF
cdr3_nt: TGTGCCAGCCGCGGGACAGGGGGCTGGAATCAGCCCCAGCATTTT
v_call: TRBV6-1
clone_size: NA
j_call: TRBJ1-5
d_call: TRBD1

cdr3_aa: CAISAVLEIDTQYF
cdr3_nt: TGTGCCATCAGTGCAGTCCTAGAGATAGATACGCAGTATTTT
v_call: TRBV10-3
clone_size: NA
j_call: TRBJ2-3
d_call: NA

cdr3_aa: CSVGTHLAGGPRTGELFF
cdr3_nt: TGCAGCGTTGGCACACATTTGGCGGGAGGCCCCAGGACCGGGGAGCTGTTTTTT
v_call: TRBV29-1
clone_size: NA
j_call: TRBJ2-2
d_call: TRBD2

cdr3_aa: CASSLSPGVTGTDNSPLHF
cdr3_nt: TGTGCCAGCAGCTTATCCCCTGGCGTAACCGGGACAGATAATTCACCCCTCCACTTT
v_call: TRBV7-8
clone_size: NA
j_call: TRBJ1-6
d_call: TRBD1

cdr3_aa: CSVGNGYEQYF
cdr3_nt: TGCAGCGTCGGGAATGGTTACGAGCAGTACTTC
v_call: TRBV29-1
clone_size: NA
j_call: TRBJ2-7
d_call: NA

cdr3_aa: CASSFGRSYEQYF
cdr3_nt: TGTGCCAGCAGTTTTGGGCGCTCCTACGAGCAGTACTTC
v_call: TRBV27
clone_size: NA
j_call: TRBJ2-7
d_call: NA

cdr3_aa: CASSPRTGAYNEQFF
cdr3_nt: TGTGCCAGCTCACCACGGACAGGGGCCTACAATGAGCAGTTCTTC
v_call: TRBV18
clone_size: few
j_call: TRBJ2-1
d_call: TRBD1

cdr3_aa: CAWSRAGGNQPQHF
cdr3_nt: TGTGCCTGGAGTCGGGCGGGGGGCAATCAGCCCCAGCATTTT
v_call: TRBV30
clone_size: NA
j_call: TRBJ1-5
d_call: NA

cdr3_aa: CASSSDSYQPQHF
cdr3_nt: TGTGCCAGCAGTTCGGACAGCTATCAGCCCCAGCATTTT
v_call: TRBV28
clone_size: NA
j_call: TRBJ1-5
d_call: NA

cdr3_aa: CASSLKGVQAYNEQFF
cdr3_nt: TGTGCCAGCAGCCTTAAGGGGGTTCAAGCCTACAATGAGCAGTTCTTC
v_call: TRBV6-6
clone_size: NA
j_call: TRBJ2-1
d_call: NA

cdr3_aa: CASSDNPRGYTF
cdr3_nt: TGTGCCAGCAGCGATAACCCTAGGGGCTACACCTTC
v_call: TRBV7-2
clone_size: NA
j_call: TRBJ1-2
d_call: NA